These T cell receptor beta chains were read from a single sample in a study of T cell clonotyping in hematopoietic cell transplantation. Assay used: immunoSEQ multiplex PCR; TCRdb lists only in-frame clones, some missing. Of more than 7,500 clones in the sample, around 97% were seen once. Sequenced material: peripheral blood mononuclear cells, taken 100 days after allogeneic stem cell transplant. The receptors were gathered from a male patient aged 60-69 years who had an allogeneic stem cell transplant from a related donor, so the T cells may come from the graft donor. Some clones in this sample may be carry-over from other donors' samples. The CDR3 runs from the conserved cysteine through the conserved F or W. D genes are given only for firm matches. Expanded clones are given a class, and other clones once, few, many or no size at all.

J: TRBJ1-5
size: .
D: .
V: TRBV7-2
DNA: TGTGCCAGCAGCTTAGCGCCACCGCGTAGCAATCAGCCCCAGCATTTT
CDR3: CASSLAPPRSNQPQHF

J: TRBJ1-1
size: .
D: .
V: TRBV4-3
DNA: TGCGCCAGCAGCCAAGAATTAGGGTCCACTGAAGCTTTCTTT
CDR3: CASSQELGSTEAFF

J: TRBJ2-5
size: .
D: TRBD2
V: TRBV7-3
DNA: TGTGCCAGCAGCTTAAATTCCCCCCGACTAGCGGGGGAACAAGAGACCCAGTACTTC
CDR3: CASSLNSPRLAGEQETQYF

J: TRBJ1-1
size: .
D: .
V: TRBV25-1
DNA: TGTGCCAGCAGTGACTCGATTTCGGACACTGAAGCTTTCTTT
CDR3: CASSDSISDTEAFF

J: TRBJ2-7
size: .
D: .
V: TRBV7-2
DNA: TGTGCCAGCAGCTTAGAGAATTCCGGGATCGAGGCCGAGCAGTACTTC
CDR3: CASSLENSGIEAEQYF

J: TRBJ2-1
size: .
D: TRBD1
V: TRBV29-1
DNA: TGCAGCATTGGGACAGGGGCCACAAATGAGCAGTTCTTC
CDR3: CSIGTGATNEQFF

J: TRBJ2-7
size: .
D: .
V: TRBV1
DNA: TGCACCAGCAGCCAAGATAGGGGGGAGCGGTACTTC
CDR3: CTSSQDRGERYF

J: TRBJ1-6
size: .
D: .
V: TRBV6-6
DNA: TGTGCCAGCAGTTACGAGGGGTCCCCCAATTCACCCCTCCACTTT
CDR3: CASSYEGSPNSPLHF

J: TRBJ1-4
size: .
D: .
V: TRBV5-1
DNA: TGCGCCAGCAGCTCCGGGTTTAACCGCGGGAATGAAAAACTGTTTTTT
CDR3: CASSSGFNRGNEKLFF

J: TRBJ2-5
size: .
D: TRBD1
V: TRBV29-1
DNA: TGCAGCGTTGAAGATCCGGGACAGGGTGGAGAGACCCAGTACTTC
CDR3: CSVEDPGQGGETQYF

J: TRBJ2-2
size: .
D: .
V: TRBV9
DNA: TGTGCCAGCAGCGAGGGGCACCACACCGGGGAGCTGTTTTTT
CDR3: CASSEGHHTGELFF

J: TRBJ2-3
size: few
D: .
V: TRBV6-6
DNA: TGTGCCAGCAGTTACTCTCCAGGCACAGATACGCAGTATTTT
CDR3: CASSYSPGTDTQYF

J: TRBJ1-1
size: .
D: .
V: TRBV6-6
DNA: TGTGCCAGCAGGTCAGACGGGGGTGGAAGGACTGAAGCTTTCTTT
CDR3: CASRSDGGGRTEAFF

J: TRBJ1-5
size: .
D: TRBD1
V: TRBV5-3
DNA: TGTGCCAGAAGCCGCGACAGGGGCAATCAGCCCCAGCATTTT
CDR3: CARSRDRGNQPQHF

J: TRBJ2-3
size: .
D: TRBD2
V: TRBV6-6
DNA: TGTGCCAGCAGCGCCCAGCGGGACCCTTCGTTGGTGCAGTATTTT
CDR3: CASSAQRDPSLVQYF

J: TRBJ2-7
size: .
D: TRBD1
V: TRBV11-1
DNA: TGTGCCAGCAGTTATGATTATACCCGATTCGCAGGGGGAAACTACGAGCAGTACTTC
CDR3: CASSYDYTRFAGGNYEQYF

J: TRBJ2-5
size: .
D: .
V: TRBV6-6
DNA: TGTGCCAGCAGGGCCGTGGAGACCCAGTACTTC
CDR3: CASRAVETQYF

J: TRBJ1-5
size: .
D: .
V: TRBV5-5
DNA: TGTGCCAGCAGCCCTGGAGCCGGTCGCAATCAGCCCCAGCATTTT
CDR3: CASSPGAGRNQPQHF

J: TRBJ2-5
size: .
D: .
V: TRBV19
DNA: TGTGCCAGCGCCGGAGGAGGGGAGACCCAGTACTTC
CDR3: CASAGGGETQYF

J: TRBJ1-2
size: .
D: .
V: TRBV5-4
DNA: TGTGCCAGCAGCTTGGGGGGTACCAACTATGGCTACACCTTC
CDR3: CASSLGGTNYGYTF

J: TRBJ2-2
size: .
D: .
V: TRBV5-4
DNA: TGTGCCAGCAGCTTGGATCCCGGACGGAAAACAAGGGGGGAGCTGTTTTTT
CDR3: CASSLDPGRKTRGELFF

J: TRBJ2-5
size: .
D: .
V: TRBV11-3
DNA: TGTGCCAGCAGCCCCTTCGGGGTGAGGGGGACACTCCAAGAGACCCAGTACTTC
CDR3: CASSPFGVRGTLQETQYF

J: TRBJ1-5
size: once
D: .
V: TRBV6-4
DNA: TGTGCCACCCAACAACTAGCGGGGGTCGGAGATACGCAGCATTTT
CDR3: CATQQLAGVGDTQHF

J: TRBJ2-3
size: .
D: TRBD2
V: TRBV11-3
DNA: TGTGCCAGCAGCTTAGGGACTAGCGCAGATACGCAGTATTTT
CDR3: CASSLGTSADTQYF

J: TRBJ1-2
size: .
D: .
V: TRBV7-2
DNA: TGTGCCAGCAGCTTAGAGGGGGACGGCTATGGCTACACCTTC
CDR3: CASSLEGDGYGYTF

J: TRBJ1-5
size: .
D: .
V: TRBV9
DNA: TGTGCCAGCAGCGTAGGCGGAGTCAATCAGCCCCAGCATTTT
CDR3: CASSVGGVNQPQHF

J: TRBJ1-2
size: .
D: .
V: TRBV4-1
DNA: TGCGCCAGCAGCCAAGATCCGAATTCGTTCTATGGCTACACCTTC
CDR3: CASSQDPNSFYGYTF

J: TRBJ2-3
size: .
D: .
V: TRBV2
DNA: TGTGCCAGCGGAGGGGTTTTCACAGATACGCAGTATTTT
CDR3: CASGGVFTDTQYF

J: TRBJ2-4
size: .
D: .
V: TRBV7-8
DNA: TGTGCCAGCAGCTTAGCGAGCCGGTCCCCCTTAGCCAAAAACATTCAGTACTTC
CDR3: CASSLASRSPLAKNIQYF

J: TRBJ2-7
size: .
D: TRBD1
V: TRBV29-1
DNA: TGCAGCGTTGAAGATCCGGGGACAGAGGAATACTTC
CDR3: CSVEDPGTEEYF

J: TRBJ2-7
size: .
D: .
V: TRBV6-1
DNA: TGTGCCAGCAGTGGACAGACCTCCTACGAGCAGTACTTC
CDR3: CASSGQTSYEQYF

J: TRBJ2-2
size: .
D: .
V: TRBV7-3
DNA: TGTGCCAGCAGCTTAAACATAGGATCGGTGGGGCTGTTTTTT
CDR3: CASSLNIGSVGLFF

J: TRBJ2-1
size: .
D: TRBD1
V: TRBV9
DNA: TGTGCCAGCAGCGTCCGGGACAGTTACAATGAGCAGTTCTTC
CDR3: CASSVRDSYNEQFF

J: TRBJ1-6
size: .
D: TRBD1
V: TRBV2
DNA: TGTGCCAGCATTGTGGAGGGGGCCTCTAATTCACCCCTCCACTTT
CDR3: CASIVEGASNSPLHF

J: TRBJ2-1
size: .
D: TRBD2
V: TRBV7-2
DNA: TGTGCCAGCAGCTCAAGAGCGGGGTCCTCCTACAATGAGCAGTTCTTC
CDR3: CASSSRAGSSYNEQFF

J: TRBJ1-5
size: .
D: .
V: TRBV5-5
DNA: TGTGCCAGCAGCTTGTCCCCCAATCAGCCCCAGCATTTT
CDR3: CASSLSPNQPQHF

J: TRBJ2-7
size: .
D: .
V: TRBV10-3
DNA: TGTGCCATTAAGAACGAGCAGTACTTC
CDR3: CAIKNEQYF

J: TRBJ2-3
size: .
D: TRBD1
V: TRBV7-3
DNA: TGTGCCAGCAGCCCGCACGGGACAGTGACAGATACGCAGTATTTT
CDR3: CASSPHGTVTDTQYF

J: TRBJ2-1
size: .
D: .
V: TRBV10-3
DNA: TGTGCCATCAGTGCTATTCAGGGGCCGGGGGGTGAGCAGTTCTTC
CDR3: CAISAIQGPGGEQFF

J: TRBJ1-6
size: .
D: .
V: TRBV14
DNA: TGTGCCAGCAGACCGGTAGTTAATTCACCCCTCCACTTT
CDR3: CASRPVVNSPLHF

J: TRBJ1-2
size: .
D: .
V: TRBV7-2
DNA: TGTGCCAGCAGCACATCTGGTGGGGGGGGTATAGGCTATGGCTACACCTTC
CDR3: CASSTSGGGGIGYGYTF

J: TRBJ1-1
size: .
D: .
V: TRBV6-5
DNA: TGTGCCAGCAGTTTAACCTCGGCTGGGGGTAGGGCTTTCTTT
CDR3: CASSLTSAGGRAFF

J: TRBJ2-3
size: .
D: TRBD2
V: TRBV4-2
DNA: TGTGCCAGCAGCCAAGATAGGGCGGGGGGTGGGTATTTT
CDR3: CASSQDRAGGGYF

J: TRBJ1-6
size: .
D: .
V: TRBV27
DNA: TGTGCCAGCAGGAACCCCAATTCACCCCTCCACTTT
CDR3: CASRNPNSPLHF

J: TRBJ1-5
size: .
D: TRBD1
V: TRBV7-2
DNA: TGTGCCAGCAGCCCTCAGGGGGGCGCCCAGCCCCAGCATTTT
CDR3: CASSPQGGAQPQHF

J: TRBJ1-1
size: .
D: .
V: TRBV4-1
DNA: TGCGCCAGCAGCCAAGATAGGCAGGGGAACACTGAAGCTTTCTTT
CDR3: CASSQDRQGNTEAFF

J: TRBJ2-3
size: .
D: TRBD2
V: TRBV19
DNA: TGTGCCAGTAGTACTAGCGGGGCTACAGATACGCAGTATTTT
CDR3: CASSTSGATDTQYF

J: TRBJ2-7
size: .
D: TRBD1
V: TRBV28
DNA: TGTGCCAGCACTCCCAGGACAGGGGTTCACCTCGAGCAGTACTTC
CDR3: CASTPRTGVHLEQYF

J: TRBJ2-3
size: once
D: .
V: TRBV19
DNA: TGTGCCAGTAATGAAGATCCGTGGGTTCGAGATACGCAGTATTTT
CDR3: CASNEDPWVRDTQYF

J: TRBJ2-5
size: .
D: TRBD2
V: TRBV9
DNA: TGTGCCAGCAGCGTAGGGGGTAGCGGGAGCTACCAAGAGACCCAGTACTTC
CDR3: CASSVGGSGSYQETQYF

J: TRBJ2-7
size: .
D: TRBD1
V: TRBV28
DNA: TGTGCCAGCAGAACTTCCGGGACAGGGAGGGAGCAGTACTTC
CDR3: CASRTSGTGREQYF

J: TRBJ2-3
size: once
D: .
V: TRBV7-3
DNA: TGTGCCAGCAGTACAGGGTCCCGAGATACGCAGTATTTT
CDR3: CASSTGSRDTQYF

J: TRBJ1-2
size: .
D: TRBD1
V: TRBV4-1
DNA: TGCGCCAGCAGCCAAGACAGGGGGAATGGCTACACCTTC
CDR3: CASSQDRGNGYTF

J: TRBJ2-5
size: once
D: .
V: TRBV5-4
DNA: TGTGCCAGCAGCTTGGAGGGCGGCTCAAGGGCCCAGTACTTC
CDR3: CASSLEGGSRAQYF

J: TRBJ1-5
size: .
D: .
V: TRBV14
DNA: TGTGCCAGCAGCCAAGACGATTTCGGAAATCAGCCCCAGCATTTT
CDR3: CASSQDDFGNQPQHF

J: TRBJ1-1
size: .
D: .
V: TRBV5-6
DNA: TGTGCCAGCAGCCTCGGGACAAGCTCCACTGAAGCTTTCTTT
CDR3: CASSLGTSSTEAFF

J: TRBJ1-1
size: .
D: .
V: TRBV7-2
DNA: TGTGCCAGCAGCCTGCCCCGGGTCTCGAGGCTTGAAGCTTTCTTT
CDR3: CASSLPRVSRLEAFF

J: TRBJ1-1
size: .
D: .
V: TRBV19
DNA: TGTGCCACCAATTCGGTGACACCTCCACGGAGCACTGAAGCTTTCTTT
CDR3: CATNSVTPPRSTEAFF

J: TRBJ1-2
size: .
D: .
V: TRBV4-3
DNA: TGCGCCAGCAGCCCGAATCACAGGACCTTGAGCTATGGCTACACCTTC
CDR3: CASSPNHRTLSYGYTF